This T cell receptor beta chain comes out of a study of T cells in Graves' hyperthyroidism and ophthalmopathy. Overall study context: Staff took peripheral blood when the initial diagnosis was made, before any treatment began.

A NOSPECS grade of at least 4, a Clinical Activity Score of at least 3 and duration under 3 months were recorded in ophthalmopathy patients. The PBMCs had their origin in more than 9.5 ml of fresh peripheral blood. What was amplified from RNA transcripts were TCR beta CDR3 regions. HTBI primers drove first-round RT-PCR of the TCR CDR3. Each CDR3 protein is one row after TCRdb ran MiXCR on the multiplex PCR reads. The sample yields approximately 600,000 distinct CDR3 sequences, 12% to 15% seen once. The V gene's germline CDR1 is SGHTS and CDR2 YDEGEE. The CDR3 runs to 14 residues. V lost 3 bases and J lost 2, with 12 bases in between.

This clonotype was sampled from a woman under 30 with Graves' ophthalmopathy. The source material was blood. V is TRBV5-8 and J is TRBJ2-7; D possibly corresponds to TRBD1 (5 bases). CDR3 DNA sequence: TGTGCCAGCAGCTACATAGGGGTTACCTACGAGCAGTACTTC. This gives the protein CASSYIGVTYEQYF.